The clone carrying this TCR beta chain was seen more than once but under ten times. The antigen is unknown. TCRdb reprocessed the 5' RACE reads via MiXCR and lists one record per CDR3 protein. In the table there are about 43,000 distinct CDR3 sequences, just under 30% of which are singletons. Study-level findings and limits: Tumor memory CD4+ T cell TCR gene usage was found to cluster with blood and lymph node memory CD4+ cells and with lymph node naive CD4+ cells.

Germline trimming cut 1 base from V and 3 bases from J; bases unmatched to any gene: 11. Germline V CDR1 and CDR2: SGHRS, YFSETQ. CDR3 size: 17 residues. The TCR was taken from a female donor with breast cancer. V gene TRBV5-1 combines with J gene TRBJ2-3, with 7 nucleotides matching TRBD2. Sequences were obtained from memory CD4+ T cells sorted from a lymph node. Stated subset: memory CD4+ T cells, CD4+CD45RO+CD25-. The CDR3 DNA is TGCGCCAGCAGCTTGCAGCCGGCGGGAGTTGGAACAGATACGCAGTATTTT. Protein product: CASSLQPAGVGTDTQYF.